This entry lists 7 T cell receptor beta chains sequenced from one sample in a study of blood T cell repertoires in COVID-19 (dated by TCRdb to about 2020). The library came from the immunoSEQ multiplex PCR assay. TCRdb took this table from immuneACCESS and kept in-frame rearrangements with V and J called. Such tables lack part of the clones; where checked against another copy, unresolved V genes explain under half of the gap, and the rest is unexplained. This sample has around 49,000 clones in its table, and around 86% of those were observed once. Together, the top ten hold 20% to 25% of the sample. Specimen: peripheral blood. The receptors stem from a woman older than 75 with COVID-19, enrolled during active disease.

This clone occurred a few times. The CDR3 DNA reads TGTGCCATCAGTAGAGAAGATGAGCAGTTCTTC. Protein sequence: CAISREDEQFF. The gene calls are TRBV10-3 and TRBJ2-1; no clear D. Trimming took 5 bases from V and 8 from J, leaving 7 bases between them. The CDR3 extends over 11 amino acids. Germline CDR1 and CDR2: ENHRY and SYGVKD.

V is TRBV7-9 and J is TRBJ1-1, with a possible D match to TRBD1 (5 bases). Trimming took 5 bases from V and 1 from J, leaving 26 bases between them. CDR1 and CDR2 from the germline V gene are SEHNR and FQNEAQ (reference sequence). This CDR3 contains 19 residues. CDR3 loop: CASSRRPDSRHIKNTEAFF. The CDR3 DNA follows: TGTGCCAGCAGCCGTAGGCCAGACAGTAGGCACATTAAGAACACTGAAGCTTTCTTT.

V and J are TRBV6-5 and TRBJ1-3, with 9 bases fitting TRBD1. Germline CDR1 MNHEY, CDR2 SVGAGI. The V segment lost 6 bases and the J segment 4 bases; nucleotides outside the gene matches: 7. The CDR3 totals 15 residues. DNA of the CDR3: TGTGCCAGCAGCCTCAGGACAGGGGCAGGAAACACCATATATTTT. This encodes CASSLRTGAGNTIYF.

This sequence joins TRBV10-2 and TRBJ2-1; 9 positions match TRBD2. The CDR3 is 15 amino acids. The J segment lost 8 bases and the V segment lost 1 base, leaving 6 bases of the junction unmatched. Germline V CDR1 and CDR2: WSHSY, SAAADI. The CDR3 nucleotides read TGCGCCAGCAGTGAGTGGGCTAGCGGGACGTATGAGCAGTTCTTC. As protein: CASSEWASGTYEQFF.

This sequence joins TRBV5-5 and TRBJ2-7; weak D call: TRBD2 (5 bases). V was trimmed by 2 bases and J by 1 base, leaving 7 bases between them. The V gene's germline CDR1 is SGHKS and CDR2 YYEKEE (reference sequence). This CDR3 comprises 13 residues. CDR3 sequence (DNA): TGTGCCAGCAGCTTAGCGGTTTCCTACGAGCAGTACTTC. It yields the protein CASSLAVSYEQYF.

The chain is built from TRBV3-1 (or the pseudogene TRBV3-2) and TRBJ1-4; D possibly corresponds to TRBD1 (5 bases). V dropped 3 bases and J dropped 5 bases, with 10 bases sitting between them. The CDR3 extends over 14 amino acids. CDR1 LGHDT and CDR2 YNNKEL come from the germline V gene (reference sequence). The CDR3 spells CASSQKTANEKLFF. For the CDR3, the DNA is TGTGCCAGCAGCCAGAAGACAGCGAATGAAAAACTGTTTTTT.

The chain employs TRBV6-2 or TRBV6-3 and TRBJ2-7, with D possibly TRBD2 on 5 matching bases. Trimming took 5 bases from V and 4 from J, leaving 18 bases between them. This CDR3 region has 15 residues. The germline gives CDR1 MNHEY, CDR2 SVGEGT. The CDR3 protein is CASSRKAGISYEQYF. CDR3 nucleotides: TGTGCCAGCAGTCGAAAGGCCGGGATATCATACGAGCAGTACTTC.